These 6 T cell receptor beta chains were all obtained from the same sample, sequenced in a study of blood T cell repertoires in COVID-19. Generated by immunoSEQ multiplex PCR, the TCRdb table keeps only in-frame clones and is missing some. This sample yields about 200,000 clones, of which around 85% are seen a single time; 2.2% belongs to the top ten. Sequencing was carried out using peripheral blood. These TCRs come from a woman aged 45-60 years with acute or convalescent COVID-19.

V gene TRBV29-1 combines with J gene TRBJ1-2; TRBD1 matches 10 bases. Trimming took 1 base from V and 4 from J; bases not matched to a gene: 12. CDR3 size: 17 residues. In germline, CDR1 is SQVTM, CDR2 ANQGSEA. CDR3 nucleotides: TGCAGCGTTGAAGGAACGGGACAGGGGTTCAATAGCTATGGCTACACCTTC. As protein: CSVEGTGQGFNSYGYTF. The whole variable domain, filled in from reference TRBV29-1 and TRBJ1-2, reads SAVISQKPSRDICQRGTSLTIQCQVDSQVTMMFWYRQQPGQSLTLIATANQGSEATYESGFVIDKFPISRPNLTFSTLTVSNMSPEDSSIYLCSVEGTGQGFNSYGYTFGSGTRLTVV.

This CDR3 reads CASSPGPEGYNEQFF. DNA for the CDR3: TGTGCCAGCAGCCCTGGACCGGAGGGCTACAATGAGCAGTTCTTC. V usage is TRBV5-4 and J usage is TRBJ2-1; tentative D call: TRBD2 (6 bases). CDR3 size: 15 residues. The germline V gene encodes CDR1 SGHNT and CDR2 YYREEE (reference sequence). Deletions cut 4 bases from V and 3 bases from J, with 14 bases between.

The CDR3 spells CASSVGTGRLYGYTF. The CDR3 DNA is TGTGCCAGCAGTGTTGGGACAGGGCGACTTTATGGCTACACCTTC. The chain employs TRBV6-4 and TRBJ1-2, with 9 positions matching TRBD1. V lost 4 bases and J lost 5; bases outside the gene matches: 8. Per the germline V gene, CDR1 is MRHNA and CDR2 is SNTAGT. This CDR3 is 15 amino acids long.

This chain joins TRBV20-1 and TRBJ2-5, with D uncertain. V dropped 6 bases and J dropped 5 bases, with 10 bases sitting between them. CDR3 size: 11 residues. The germline CDR1 and CDR2 sequences are DFQATT and SNEGSKA (reference sequence). The CDR3 nucleotides are TGCAGTGCCCGGGTAATTGAGACCCAGTACTTC. Its protein product is CSARVIETQYF.

The chain joins TRBV27 to TRBJ2-1, with D possibly matching TRBD2 (7 bases). The V end was cut by 8 bases, the J end by 5 bases, with 16 bases between. The germline CDR1 and CDR2 sequences are MNHEY and SMNVEV (reference sequence). CDR3 length: 14 amino acids. The CDR3 spells CASSDPGGHNEQFF. CDR3 nucleotides: TGTGCCAGCTCCGACCCGGGGGGCCACAATGAGCAGTTCTTC.

The gene calls are TRBV7-2 and TRBJ2-7; TRBD2 matches at 10 bases. Germline values: CDR1 SGHTA, CDR2 FQGNSA. V lost 10 bases and J lost 3; bases outside the gene matches: 12. This CDR3 has 15 residues. The DNA for the CDR3 is TGTGCCACCGCGAAGGCAGCGGGAGGGGACTACGAGCAGTACTTC. Translated, it gives CATAKAAGGDYEQYF. The entire variable domain, with the rest obtained from reference TRBV7-2 and TRBJ2-7, is as follows: GAGVSQSPSNKVTEKGKDVELRCDPISGHTALYWYRQSLGQGLEFLIYFQGNSAPDKSGLPSDRFSAERTGGSVSTLTIQRTQQEDSAVYLCATAKAAGGDYEQYFGPGTRLTVT.